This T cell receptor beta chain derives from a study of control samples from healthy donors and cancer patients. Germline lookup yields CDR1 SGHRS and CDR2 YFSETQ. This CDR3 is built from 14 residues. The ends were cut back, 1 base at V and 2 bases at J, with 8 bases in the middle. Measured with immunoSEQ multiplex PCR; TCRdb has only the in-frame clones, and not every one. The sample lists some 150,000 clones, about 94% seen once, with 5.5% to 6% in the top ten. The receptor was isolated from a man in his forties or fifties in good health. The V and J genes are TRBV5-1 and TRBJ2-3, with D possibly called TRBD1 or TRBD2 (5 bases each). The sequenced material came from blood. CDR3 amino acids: CASSLWGNTDTQYF. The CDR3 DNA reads TGCGCCAGCAGCTTGTGGGGGAACACAGATACGCAGTATTTT.